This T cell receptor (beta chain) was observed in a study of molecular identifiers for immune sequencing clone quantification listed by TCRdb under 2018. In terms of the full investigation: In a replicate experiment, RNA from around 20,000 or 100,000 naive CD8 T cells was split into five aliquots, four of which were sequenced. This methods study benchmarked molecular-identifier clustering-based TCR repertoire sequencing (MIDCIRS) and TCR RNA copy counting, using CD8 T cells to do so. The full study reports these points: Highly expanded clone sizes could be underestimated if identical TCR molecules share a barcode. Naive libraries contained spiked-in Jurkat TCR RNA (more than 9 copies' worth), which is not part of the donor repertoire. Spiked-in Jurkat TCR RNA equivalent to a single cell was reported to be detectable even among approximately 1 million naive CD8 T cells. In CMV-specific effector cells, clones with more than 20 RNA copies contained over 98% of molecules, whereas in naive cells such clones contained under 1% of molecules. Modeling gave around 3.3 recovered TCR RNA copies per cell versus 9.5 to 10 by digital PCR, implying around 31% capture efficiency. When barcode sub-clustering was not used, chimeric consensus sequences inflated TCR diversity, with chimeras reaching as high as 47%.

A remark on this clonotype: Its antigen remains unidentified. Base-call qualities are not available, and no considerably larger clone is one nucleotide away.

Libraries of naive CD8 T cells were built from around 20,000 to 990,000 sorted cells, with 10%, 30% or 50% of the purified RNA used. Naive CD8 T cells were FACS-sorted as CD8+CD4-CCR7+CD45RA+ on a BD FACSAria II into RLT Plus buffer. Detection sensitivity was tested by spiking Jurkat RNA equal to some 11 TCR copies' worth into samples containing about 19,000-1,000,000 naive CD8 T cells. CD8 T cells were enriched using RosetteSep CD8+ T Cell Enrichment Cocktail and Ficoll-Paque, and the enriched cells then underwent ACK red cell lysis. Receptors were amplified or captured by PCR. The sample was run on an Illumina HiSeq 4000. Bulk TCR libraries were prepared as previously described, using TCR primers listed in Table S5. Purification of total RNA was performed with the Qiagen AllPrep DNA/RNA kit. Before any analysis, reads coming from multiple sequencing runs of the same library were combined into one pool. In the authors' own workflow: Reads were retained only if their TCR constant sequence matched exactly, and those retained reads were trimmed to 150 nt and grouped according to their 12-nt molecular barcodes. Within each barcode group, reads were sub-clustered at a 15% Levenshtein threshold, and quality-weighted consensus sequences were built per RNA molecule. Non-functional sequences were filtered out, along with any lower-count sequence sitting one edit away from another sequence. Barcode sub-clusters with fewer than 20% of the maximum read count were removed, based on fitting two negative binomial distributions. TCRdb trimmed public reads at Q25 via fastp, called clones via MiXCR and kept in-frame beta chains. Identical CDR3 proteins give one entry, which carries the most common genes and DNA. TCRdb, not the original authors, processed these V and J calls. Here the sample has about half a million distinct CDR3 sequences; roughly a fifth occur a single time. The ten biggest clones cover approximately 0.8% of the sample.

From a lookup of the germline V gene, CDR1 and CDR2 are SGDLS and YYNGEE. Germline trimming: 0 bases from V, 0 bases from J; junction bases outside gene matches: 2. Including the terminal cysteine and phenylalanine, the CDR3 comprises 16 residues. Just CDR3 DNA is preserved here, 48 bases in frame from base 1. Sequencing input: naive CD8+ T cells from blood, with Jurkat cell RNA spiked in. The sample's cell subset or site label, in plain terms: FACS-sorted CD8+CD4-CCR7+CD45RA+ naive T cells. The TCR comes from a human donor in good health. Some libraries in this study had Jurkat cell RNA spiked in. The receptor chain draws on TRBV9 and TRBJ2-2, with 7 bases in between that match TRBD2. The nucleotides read TGTGCCAGCAGCGTAGGGGGGGGGGCGAACACCGGGGAGCTGTTTTTT. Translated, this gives CASSVGGGANTGELFF.